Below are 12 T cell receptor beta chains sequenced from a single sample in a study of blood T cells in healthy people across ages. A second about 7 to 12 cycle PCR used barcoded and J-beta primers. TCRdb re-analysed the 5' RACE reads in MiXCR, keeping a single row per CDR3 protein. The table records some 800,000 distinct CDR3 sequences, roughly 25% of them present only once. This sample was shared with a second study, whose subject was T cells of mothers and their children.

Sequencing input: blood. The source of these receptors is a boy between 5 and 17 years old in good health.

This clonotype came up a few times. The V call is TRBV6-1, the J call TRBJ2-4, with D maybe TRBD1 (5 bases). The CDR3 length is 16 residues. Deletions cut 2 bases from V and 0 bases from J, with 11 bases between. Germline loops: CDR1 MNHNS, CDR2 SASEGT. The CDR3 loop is CASSELGALAKNIQYF. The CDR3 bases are TGTGCCAGCAGTGAATTAGGGGCGCTAGCCAAAAACATTCAGTACTTC.

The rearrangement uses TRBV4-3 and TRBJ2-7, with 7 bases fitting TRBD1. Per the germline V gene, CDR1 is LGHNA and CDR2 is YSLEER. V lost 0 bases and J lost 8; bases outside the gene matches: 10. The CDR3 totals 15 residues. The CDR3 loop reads CASSQDETGDWKQYF. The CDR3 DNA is TGCGCCAGCAGCCAAGACGAAACAGGGGATTGGAAGCAGTACTTC.

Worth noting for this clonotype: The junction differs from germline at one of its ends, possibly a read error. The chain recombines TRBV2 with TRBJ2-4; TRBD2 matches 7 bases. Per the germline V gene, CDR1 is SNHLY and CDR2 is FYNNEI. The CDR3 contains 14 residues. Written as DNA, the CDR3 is TGTACCAGCAGGGAGGGCTTGGCCAAAAACATTCAGTACTTC. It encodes CTSREGLAKNIQYF.

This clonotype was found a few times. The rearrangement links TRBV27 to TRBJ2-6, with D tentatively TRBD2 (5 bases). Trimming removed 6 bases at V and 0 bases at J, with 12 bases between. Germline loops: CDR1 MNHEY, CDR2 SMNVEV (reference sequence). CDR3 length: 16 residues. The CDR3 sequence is CASRGGSNSGANVLTF. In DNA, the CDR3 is TGTGCCAGCAGGGGCGGGTCGAACTCTGGGGCCAACGTCCTGACTTTC.

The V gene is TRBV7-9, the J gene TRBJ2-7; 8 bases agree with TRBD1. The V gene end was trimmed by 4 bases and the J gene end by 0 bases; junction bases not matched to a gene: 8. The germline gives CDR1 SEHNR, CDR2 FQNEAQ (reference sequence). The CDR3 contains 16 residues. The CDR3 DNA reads TGTGCCAGCAGCTCCACCGGGACAGGAAACTCCTACGAGCAGTACTTC. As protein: CASSSTGTGNSYEQYF.

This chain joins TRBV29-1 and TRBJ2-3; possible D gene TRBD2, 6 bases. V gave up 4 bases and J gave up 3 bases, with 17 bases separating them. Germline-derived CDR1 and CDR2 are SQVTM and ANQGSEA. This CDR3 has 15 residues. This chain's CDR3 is CSVGFGRSLTDTQYF. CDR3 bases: TGCAGCGTTGGTTTTGGGAGGTCATTAACAGATACGCAGTATTTT.

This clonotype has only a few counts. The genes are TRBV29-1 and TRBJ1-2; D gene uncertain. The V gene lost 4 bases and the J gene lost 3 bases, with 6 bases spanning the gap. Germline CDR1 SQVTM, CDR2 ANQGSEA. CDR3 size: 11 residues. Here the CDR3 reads CSVASDYGYTF. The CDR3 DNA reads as TGCAGCGTTGCATCCGACTATGGCTACACCTTC.

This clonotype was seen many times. In DNA form, the CDR3 reads TGCGCCAGCAGCCAAGGAAAGGTCGAAAAACTGTTTTTT. Translation gives CASSQGKVEKLFF. The rearrangement links TRBV4-3 to TRBJ1-4; D is ambiguous. Germline V gene sequence: CDR1 LGHNA, CDR2 YSLEER. The CDR3 covers 13 residues. Trimming cost V 1 base and J 8 bases, with 8 bases left between them.

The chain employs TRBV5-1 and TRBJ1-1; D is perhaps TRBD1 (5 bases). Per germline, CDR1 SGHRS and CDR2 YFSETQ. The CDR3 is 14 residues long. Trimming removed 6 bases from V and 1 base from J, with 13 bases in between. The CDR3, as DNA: TGCGCCAGCACCCAAGGGGCAGCGAACACTGAAGCTTTCTTT. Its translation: CASTQGAANTEAFF.

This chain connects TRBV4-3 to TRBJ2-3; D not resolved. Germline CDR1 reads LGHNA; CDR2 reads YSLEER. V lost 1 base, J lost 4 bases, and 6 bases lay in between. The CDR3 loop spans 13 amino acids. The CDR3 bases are TGCGCCAGCAGCCAAGCTCTCGCAGATACGCAGTATTTT. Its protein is CASSQALADTQYF.

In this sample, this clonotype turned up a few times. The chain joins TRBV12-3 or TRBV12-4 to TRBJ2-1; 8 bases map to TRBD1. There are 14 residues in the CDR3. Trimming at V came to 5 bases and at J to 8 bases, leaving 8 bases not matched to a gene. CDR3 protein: CASSTTQGADEQFF. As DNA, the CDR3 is TGTGCCAGCAGTACGACTCAGGGGGCTGATGAGCAGTTCTTC.

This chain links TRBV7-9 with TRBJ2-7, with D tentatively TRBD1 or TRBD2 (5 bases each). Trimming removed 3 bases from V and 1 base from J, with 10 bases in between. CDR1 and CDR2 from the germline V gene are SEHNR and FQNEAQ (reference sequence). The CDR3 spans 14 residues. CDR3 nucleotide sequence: TGTGCCAGCAGCTTGGGGGACCATTCCTACGAGCAGTACTTC. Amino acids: CASSLGDHSYEQYF.